The clone carrying this TCR beta chain was seen once. The antigen remains undetermined. This entry comes from a study of T cells in pancreatic ductal adenocarcinoma. General observations from the study: Tumor and blood clonality did not differ significantly, about 0.11 versus 0.072. This surgical cohort overrepresents the minority presenting with early-stage disease.

The CDR3 has 13 amino acids. Germline CDR1 is MGHDK and CDR2 is SYGVNS. V was shortened by 6 bases and J by 4 bases, with 13 bases between the two germline ends. TCRdb's copy holds only in-frame clones and misses some; the assay was immunoSEQ multiplex PCR. In the table there are about 11,000 clones, 86% of which are singletons. Surgery without prior neoadjuvant therapy was the treatment of the selected pancreatic ductal adenocarcinoma patients. The chain couples TRBV25-1 to TRBJ2-7; D uncertain. The TCR originated in a human donor with pancreatic ductal adenocarcinoma. Sequencing was carried out using PBMCs. CDR3 sequence: CASRNGRNYEQYF. CDR3 bases: TGTGCCAGCAGGAATGGCAGGAATTACGAGCAGTACTTC.